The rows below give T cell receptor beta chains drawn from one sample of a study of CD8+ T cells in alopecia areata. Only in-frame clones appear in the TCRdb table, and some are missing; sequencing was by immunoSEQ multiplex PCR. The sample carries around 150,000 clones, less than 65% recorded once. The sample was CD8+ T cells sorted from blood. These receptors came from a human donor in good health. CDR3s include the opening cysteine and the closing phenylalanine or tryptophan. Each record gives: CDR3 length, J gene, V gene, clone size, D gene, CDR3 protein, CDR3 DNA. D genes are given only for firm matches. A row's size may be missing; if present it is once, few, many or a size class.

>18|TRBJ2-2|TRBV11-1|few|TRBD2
CASSEPTSGSVNTGELFF
TGTGCCAGCAGCGAACCGACTAGCGGGAGTGTGAACACCGGGGAGCTGTTTTTT
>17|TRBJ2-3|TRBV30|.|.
CAWSSDLAADTADTQYF
TGTGCCTGGAGTAGCGATTTGGCAGCAGACACAGCAGATACGCAGTATTTT
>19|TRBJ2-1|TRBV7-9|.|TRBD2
CASSSLTSGRSISYNEQFF
TGTGCCAGCAGCTCGTTGACTAGCGGGAGGTCCATCTCCTACAATGAGCAGTTCTTC
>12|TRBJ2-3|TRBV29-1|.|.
CSVEATADTQYF
TGCAGCGTTGAAGCGACCGCAGATACGCAGTATTTT
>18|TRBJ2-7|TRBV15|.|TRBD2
CATSRGGRSGRALDEQYF
TGTGCCACCAGCAGAGGGGGACGAAGCGGGAGGGCCCTCGACGAGCAGTACTTC
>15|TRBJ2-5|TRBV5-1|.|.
CASSLELARRDTQYF
TGCGCCAGCAGCTTGGAACTAGCCAGAAGAGACACCCAGTACTTC
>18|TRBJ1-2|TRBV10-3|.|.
CAISEGQLAGYSSYGYTF
TGTGCCATCAGTGAGGGTCAGCTAGCAGGGTATAGCAGCTATGGCTACACCTTC
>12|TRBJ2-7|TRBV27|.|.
CASSLWGYEQYF
TGTGCCAGCAGTTTGTGGGGCTACGAGCAGTACTTC
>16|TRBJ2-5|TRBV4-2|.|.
CASSQAQGHGARQQYF
TGTGCCAGCAGCCAAGCCCAGGGACACGGAGCGAGGCAGCAGTACTTC
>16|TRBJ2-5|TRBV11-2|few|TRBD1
CASSLVLTGGLETQYF
TGTGCCAGCAGCTTAGTCCTGACAGGGGGCTTAGAGACCCAGTACTTC